Sequencing of this T cell receptor (beta chain) was carried out in a study of blood T cell repertoires in COVID-19. On the study more broadly: Spain, Italy and the United States supplied samples that represented acute and convalescent COVID-19.

In the original workflow: Reference gene primer amplification in the assay estimated nucleated cell counts. Sequenced by immunoSEQ multiplex PCR; TCRdb stores in-frame clones only, minus some. V and J calls and clone size come straight from that table; D and trimming were deduced from the DNA. The sample consists of about 170,000 clones, approximately 85% of them appearing once. The CDR3 has 10 amino acids. Germline-derived CDR1 and CDR2 are SNHLY and FYNNEI. Trimming cost V 5 bases and J 4 bases, with 3 bases left between them. The sequencing input was peripheral blood. The receptor was isolated from a man aged 55 to 69 who had recovered from COVID-19. This sequence joins TRBV2 and TRBJ2-7; no definite D call. The CDR3 sequence: CASSLYEQYF. The CDR3 bases are TGTGCCAGCAGTTTATACGAGCAGTACTTC.